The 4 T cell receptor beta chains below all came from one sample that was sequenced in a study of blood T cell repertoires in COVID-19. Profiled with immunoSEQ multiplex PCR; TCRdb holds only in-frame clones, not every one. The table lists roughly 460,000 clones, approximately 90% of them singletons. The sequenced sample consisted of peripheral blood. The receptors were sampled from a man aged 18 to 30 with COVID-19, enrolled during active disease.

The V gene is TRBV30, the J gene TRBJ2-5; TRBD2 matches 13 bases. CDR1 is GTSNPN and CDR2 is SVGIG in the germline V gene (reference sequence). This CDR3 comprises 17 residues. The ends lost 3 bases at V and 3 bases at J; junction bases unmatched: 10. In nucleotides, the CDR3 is TGTGCCTGGAGCTATACTAGCGGGAGGGCCGGGGAAGAGACCCAGTACTTC. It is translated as CAWSYTSGRAGEETQYF.

DNA for the CDR3: TGTGCCAGCAAAGAGGATTCGAATTCACCCCTCCACTTT. It encodes CASKEDSNSPLHF. The chain couples TRBV6-5 to TRBJ1-6; the D is unclear. CDR1 MNHEY and CDR2 SVGAGI come from the germline V gene. Between the trimmed V and J ends, which lost 7 bases and 7 bases, there was a span of 11 bases. This CDR3 is built from 13 residues.

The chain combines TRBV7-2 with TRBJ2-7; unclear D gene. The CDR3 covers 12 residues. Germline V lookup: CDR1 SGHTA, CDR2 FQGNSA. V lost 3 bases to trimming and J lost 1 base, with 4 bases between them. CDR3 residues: CASSFQSYEQYF. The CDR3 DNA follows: TGTGCCAGCAGCTTCCAATCCTACGAGCAGTACTTC.

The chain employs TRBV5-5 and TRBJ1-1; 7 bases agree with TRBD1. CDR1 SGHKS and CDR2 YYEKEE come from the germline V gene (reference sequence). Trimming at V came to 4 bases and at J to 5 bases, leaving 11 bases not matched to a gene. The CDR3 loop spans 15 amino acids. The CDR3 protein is CASSPLTTGATEAFF. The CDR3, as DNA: TGTGCCAGCAGCCCATTGACTACAGGGGCGACTGAAGCTTTCTTT.